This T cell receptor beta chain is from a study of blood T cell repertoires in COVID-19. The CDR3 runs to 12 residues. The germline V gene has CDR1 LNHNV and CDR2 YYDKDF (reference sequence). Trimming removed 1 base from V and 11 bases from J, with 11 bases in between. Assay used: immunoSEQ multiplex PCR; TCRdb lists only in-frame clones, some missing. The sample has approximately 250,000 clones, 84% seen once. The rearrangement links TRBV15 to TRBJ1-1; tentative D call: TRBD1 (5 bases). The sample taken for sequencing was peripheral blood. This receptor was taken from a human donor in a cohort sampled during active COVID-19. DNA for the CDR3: TGTGCCACCAGCAGAGTGGGGACTCAGGCTTTCTTT. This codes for CATSRVGTQAFF.